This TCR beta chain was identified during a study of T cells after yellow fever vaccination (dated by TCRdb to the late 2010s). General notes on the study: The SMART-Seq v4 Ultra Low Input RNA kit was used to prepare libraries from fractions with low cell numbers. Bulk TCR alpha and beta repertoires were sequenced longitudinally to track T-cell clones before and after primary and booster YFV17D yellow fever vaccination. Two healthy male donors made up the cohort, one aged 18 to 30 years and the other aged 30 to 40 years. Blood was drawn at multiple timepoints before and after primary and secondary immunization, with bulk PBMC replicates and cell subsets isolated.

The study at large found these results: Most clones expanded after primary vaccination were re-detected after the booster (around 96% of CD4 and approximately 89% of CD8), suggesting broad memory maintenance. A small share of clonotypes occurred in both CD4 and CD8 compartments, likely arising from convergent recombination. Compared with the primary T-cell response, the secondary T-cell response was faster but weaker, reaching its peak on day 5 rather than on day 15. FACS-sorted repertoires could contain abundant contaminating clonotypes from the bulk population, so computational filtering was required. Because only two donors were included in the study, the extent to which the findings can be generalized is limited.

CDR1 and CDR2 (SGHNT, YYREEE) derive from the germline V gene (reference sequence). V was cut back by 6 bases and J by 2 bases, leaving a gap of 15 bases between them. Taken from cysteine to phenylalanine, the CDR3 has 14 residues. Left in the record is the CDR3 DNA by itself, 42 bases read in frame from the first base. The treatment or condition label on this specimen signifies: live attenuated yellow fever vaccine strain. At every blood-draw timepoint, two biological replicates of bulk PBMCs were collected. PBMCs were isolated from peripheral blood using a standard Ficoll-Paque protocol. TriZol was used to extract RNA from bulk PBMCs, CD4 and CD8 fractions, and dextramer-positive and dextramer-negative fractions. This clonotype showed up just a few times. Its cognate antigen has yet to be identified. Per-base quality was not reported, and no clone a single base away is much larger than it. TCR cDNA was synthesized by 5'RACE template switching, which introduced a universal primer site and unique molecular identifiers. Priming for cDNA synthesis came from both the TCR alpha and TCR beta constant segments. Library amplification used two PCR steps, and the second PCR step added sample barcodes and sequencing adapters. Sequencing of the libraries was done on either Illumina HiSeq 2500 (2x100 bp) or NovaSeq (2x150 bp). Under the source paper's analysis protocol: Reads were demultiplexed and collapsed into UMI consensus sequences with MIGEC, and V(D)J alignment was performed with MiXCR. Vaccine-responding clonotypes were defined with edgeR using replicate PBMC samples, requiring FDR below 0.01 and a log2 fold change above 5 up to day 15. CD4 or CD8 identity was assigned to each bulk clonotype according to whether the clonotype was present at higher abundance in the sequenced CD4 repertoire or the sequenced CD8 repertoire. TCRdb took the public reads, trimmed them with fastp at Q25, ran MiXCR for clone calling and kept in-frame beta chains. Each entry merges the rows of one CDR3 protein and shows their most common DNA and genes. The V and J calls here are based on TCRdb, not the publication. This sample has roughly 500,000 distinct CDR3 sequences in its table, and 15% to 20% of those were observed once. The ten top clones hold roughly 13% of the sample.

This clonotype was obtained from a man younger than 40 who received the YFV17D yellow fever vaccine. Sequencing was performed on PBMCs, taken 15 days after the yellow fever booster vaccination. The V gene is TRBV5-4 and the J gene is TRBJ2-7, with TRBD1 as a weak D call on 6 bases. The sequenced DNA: TGTGCCAGCACCGTGGACAGCCTACCCTACGAGCAGTACTTC. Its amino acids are CASTVDSLPYEQYF.